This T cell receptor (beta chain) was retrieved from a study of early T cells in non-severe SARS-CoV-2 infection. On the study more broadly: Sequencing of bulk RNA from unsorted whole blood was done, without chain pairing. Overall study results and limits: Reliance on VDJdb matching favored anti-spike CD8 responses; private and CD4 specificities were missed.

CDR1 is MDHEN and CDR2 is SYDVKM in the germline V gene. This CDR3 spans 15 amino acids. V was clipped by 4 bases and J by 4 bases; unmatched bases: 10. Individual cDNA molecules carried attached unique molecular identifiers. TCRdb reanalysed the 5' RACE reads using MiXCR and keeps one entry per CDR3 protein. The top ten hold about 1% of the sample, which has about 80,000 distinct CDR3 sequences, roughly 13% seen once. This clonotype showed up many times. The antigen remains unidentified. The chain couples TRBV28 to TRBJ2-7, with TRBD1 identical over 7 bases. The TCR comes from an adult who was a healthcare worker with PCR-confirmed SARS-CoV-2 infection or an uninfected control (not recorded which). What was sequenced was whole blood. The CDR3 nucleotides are TGTGCCAGCAGTTCCCGGACAGGTTTAGTGTACGAGCAGTACTTC. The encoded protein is CASSSRTGLVYEQYF.